This TCR beta chain was documented in a study of T cells in Graves' hyperthyroidism and ophthalmopathy. Broader study findings: Blood samples included most of the expanded thyroid clonotypes exceeding 0.001.

A lack of ophthalmopathy progression within 18 months defined stable Graves' hyperthyroidism. Lactation, pregnancy, other autoimmune disease or uncontrolled infection excluded patients. A remark on this clonotype: Its specificity is unknown.

Amplification of TCR beta CDR3 regions used RNA as the template. HTBI primers were the set used in a first-round RT-PCR of the TCR CDR3. MiXCR, applied by TCRdb to the multiplex PCR reads, yields one record per CDR3 protein. Counted here are hundreds of thousands of distinct CDR3 sequences, more than 30% occurring once; the ten biggest clones make up over 8%. Between the trimmed V and J ends, which lost 8 bases and 2 bases, there was a span of 9 bases. Germline V gives CDR1 MNHEY, CDR2 SVGAGI. This CDR3 spans 13 amino acids. V gene TRBV6-5 combines with J gene TRBJ1-4; no clear D. Material for sequencing was blood. This TCR was sampled from a man between 18 and 29 years old with Graves' hyperthyroidism. The CDR3 is CASRKVTNEKLFF. The DNA of the CDR3 is TGTGCCAGCCGAAAGGTTACTAATGAAAAACTGTTTTTT.